One and the same sample provided the 21 T cell receptor beta chains below, sequenced in a study of T cells in Graves' hyperthyroidism and ophthalmopathy. Amplification of TCR beta CDR3 regions used RNA as the template. When the TCR CDR3 underwent first-round RT-PCR, the HTBI primer set was used. TCRdb processed the multiplex PCR reads anew with MiXCR; each CDR3 protein has one entry. The table shows almost 250,000 distinct CDR3 sequences, with over 20% occurring only once. Source material: blood. The receptor set was obtained from a middle-aged woman with Graves' ophthalmopathy.

This clonotype was seen ten or more times. V and J are TRBV19 and TRBJ1-1; no clear D. This CDR3 comprises 13 residues. The germline V and J ends were trimmed by 6 bases and 0 bases, with 8 bases remaining between them. The germline gives CDR1 LNHDA, CDR2 SQIVND (reference sequence). The CDR3 reads CASSNGVNTEAFF. DNA for the CDR3: TGTGCCAGTAGCAACGGGGTGAACACTGAAGCTTTCTTT.

This clonotype came up many times. The chain employs TRBV5-1 and TRBJ2-7; tentative D call: TRBD2 (5 bases). Trimming took 4 bases from V and 6 from J, leaving 11 bases between them. The CDR3 is 12 amino acids. Germline V lookup: CDR1 SGHRS, CDR2 YFSETQ. The CDR3 loop reads CASSLLGVEQYF. DNA of the CDR3: TGCGCCAGCAGCCTGCTGGGAGTCGAGCAGTACTTC.

This clonotype was recorded many times. The CDR3 bases are TGTGCCACCAGTGGGGCAGGGACAGATACGCAGTATTTT. Its protein is CATSGAGTDTQYF. The gene calls are TRBV24-1 and TRBJ2-3; D might be TRBD1 (5 bases). The CDR3 spans 13 residues. V dropped 5 bases and J dropped 3 bases, with 8 bases sitting between them. Germline V gives CDR1 KGHDR, CDR2 SFDVKD.

This sequence joins TRBV12-3 or TRBV12-4 and TRBJ1-3; 9 bases map to TRBD1. The CDR3 runs 14 residues. V trimming: 4 bases; J trimming: 8 bases; junction bases outside the gene matches: 6. CDR3 loop: CASSSGTGRDTIYF. As DNA, the CDR3 is TGTGCCAGCAGTTCCGGGACAGGGAGGGACACCATATATTTT.

The J gene is TRBJ2-7, the V gene TRBV5-1, with 9 bases identical to TRBD2. The J segment lost 3 bases and the V segment lost 0 bases, leaving 7 bases of the junction unmatched. The CDR3 loop spans 16 amino acids. The V gene's germline CDR1 is SGHRS and CDR2 YFSETQ. The DNA for the CDR3 is TGCGCCAGCAGCTTGGTAGCGGGAGAAGGAGTCTACGAGCAGTACTTC. This translates into CASSLVAGEGVYEQYF. Together with reference TRBV5-1 and TRBJ2-7, the CDR3 gives the full variable domain: KAGVTQTPRYLIKTRGQQVTLSCSPISGHRSVSWYQQTPGQGLQFLFEYFSETQRNKGNFPGRFSGRQFSNSRSEMNVSTLELGDSALYLCASSLVAGEGVYEQYFGPGTRLTVT.

The rearrangement links TRBV28 to TRBJ2-7, with D maybe TRBD2 (7 bases). Germline values: CDR1 MDHEN, CDR2 SYDVKM. The CDR3 runs 13 residues. The V gene lost 7 bases and the J gene lost 5 bases, with 15 bases spanning the gap. The CDR3 loop reads CASTQGGVDEQYF. As DNA, the CDR3 is TGTGCCAGCACCCAAGGGGGGGTTGACGAGCAGTACTTC.

This clonotype was observed many times. The chain carries TRBV20-1 and TRBJ1-5; D may be TRBD1 (5 bases). This CDR3 has 13 amino acids. CDR1 and CDR2 from the germline V gene are DFQATT and SNEGSKA (reference sequence). Trimming stripped 3 bases from V and 7 bases from J, with 13 bases between. CDR3 region: CSASIGAEQPQHF. The CDR3 DNA reads TGCAGTGCTAGTATCGGGGCGGAACAGCCCCAGCATTTT.

CDR3 sequence reads: CASSSGGVGETQYF. The CDR3 DNA reads TGTGCCAGCAGCTCCGGGGGCGTCGGAGAGACCCAGTACTTC. This rearrangement joins TRBV11-2 to TRBJ2-5, with D perhaps being TRBD1 or TRBD2 (6 bases each). This CDR3 has 14 amino acids. Between the trimmed V and J ends, which lost 4 bases and 4 bases, there was a span of 13 bases. The germline gives CDR1 SGHAT, CDR2 FQNNGV.

The V call is TRBV6-1, the J call TRBJ2-7; 9 positions agree with TRBD2. CDR3 length equals 14 residues. The V gene end was trimmed by 5 bases and the J gene end by 7 bases; junction bases not matched to a gene: 9. Germline V lookup: CDR1 MNHNS, CDR2 SASEGT. CDR3 in DNA: TGTGCCAGCAGTACCTATAGCGGGAGAGGGGAGCAGTACTTC. Amino acid sequence: CASSTYSGRGEQYF.

This chain connects TRBV30 to TRBJ2-7; D assignment may be TRBD1 or TRBD2 (5 bases each). Trimming left V 5 bases short and J 2 bases short, with 16 bases between. The germline V gene encodes CDR1 GTSNPN and CDR2 SVGIG (reference sequence). The CDR3 loop spans 14 amino acids. CDR3 amino acids: CAWGTGVSPYEQYF. The CDR3 nucleotides read TGTGCCTGGGGGACCGGAGTATCGCCCTACGAGCAGTACTTC.

This clonotype showed up many times. The chain is built from TRBV28 and TRBJ1-5; 9 nucleotides agree with TRBD1. The germline gives CDR1 MDHEN, CDR2 SYDVKM. CDR3 length: 16 amino acids. Unmatched junction bases numbered 5, after V lost 2 bases and J lost 3 bases. The CDR3 region is CASSLGGTGLNQPQHF. The CDR3 coding sequence is TGTGCCAGCAGTTTAGGAGGGACAGGGCTCAATCAGCCCCAGCATTTT.

The sample holds many counts of this clonotype. The genes are TRBV7-9 and TRBJ1-1; D remains unclear. Germline V gives CDR1 SEHNR, CDR2 FQNEAQ (reference sequence). Trimming removed 6 bases from V and 3 bases from J, with 14 bases in between. The CDR3 is 14 residues long. The CDR3 DNA is TGTGCCAGCAGTGAAGACAACGGCGACACTGAAGCTTTCTTT. Protein sequence: CASSEDNGDTEAFF.

This clonotype was detected many times. The rearrangement links TRBV2 to TRBJ1-5, with TRBD1 identical over 9 bases. This CDR3 spans 14 amino acids. Trimming took 6 bases from V and 6 from J; bases not matched to a gene: 6. CDR1 and CDR2 from the germline V gene are SNHLY and FYNNEI. The CDR3 region has the DNA TGTGCCAGCAGCGGGGACAGGGACGGTCAGCCCCAGCATTTT. It codes for CASSGDRDGQPQHF.

The chain uses TRBV29-1 and TRBJ2-7; D call uncertain. The CDR3 loop spans 13 amino acids. V was trimmed by 6 bases and J by 3 bases, leaving 15 bases between them. Germline-derived CDR1 and CDR2 are SQVTM and ANQGSEA. In DNA form, the CDR3 reads TGCAGCGTGCACACGAGCTTGGACTACGAGCAGTACTTC. This gives the protein CSVHTSLDYEQYF.

The chain joins TRBV6-1 to TRBJ1-2; D unclear. Per germline, CDR1 MNHNS and CDR2 SASEGT. The CDR3 spans 13 residues. V lost 5 bases and J 7 bases, leaving 14 bases between the germline ends. CDR3 coding DNA: TGTGCCAGCAGTCAAGACGGGCTAAGTGGCTACACCTTC. This gives the protein CASSQDGLSGYTF.

V gene TRBV7-3 combines with J gene TRBJ2-2; D remains ambiguous. The germline V and J ends were trimmed by 5 bases and 2 bases, with 12 bases remaining between them. The CDR3 is 15 amino acids. The germline CDR1 and CDR2 sequences are SGHTA and FQGTGA. CDR3 protein: CASSAPDGNTGELFF. In nucleotides, the CDR3 is TGTGCCAGCAGCGCACCAGACGGAAACACCGGGGAGCTGTTTTTT.

The chain links TRBV6-2 or TRBV6-3 to TRBJ2-7, with D tentatively TRBD1 or TRBD2 (5 bases each). Deletions cut 4 bases from V and 5 bases from J, with 15 bases between. The CDR3 is 14 amino acids. The germline CDR1 and CDR2 sequences are MNHEY and SVGEGT. The DNA for the CDR3 is TGTGCCAGCAGTTCGGCAGGGACCAAAGACGAGCAGTACTTC. Amino acids: CASSSAGTKDEQYF.

This clonotype occurred many times. An end of the junction differs from the germline gene, which may be a read error. The chain employs TRBV24-1 and TRBJ2-7, with 10 bases matching TRBD2. CDR1 KGHDR and CDR2 SFDVKD come from the germline V gene. CDR3 length equals 14 residues. As DNA, the CDR3 is TGTGCCACAAGTGGACTAGCGGACACCTACGAGCAGTACTTC. It is translated as CATSGLADTYEQYF.

Many counts were recorded for this clonotype. CDR3 nucleotides: TGTGCCAGCAGTTTTTGGGGACAGAGCTCCTACGAGCAGTACTTC. Encoded protein: CASSFWGQSSYEQYF. The J gene is TRBJ2-7, the V gene TRBV28; 7 nucleotides line up with TRBD1. The V and J ends lost 3 bases and 0 bases, in that order; junction bases with no gene match: 5. CDR3 length: 15 amino acids. CDR1 is MDHEN, CDR2 SYDVKM, per germline.

This clonotype has at least ten counts. The chain uses TRBV19 and TRBJ1-1; D gene unclear. Trimming removed 1 base at V and 3 bases at J, with 9 bases between. Germline V gene lookup returns CDR1 LNHDA and CDR2 SQIVND (reference sequence). CDR3 size: 14 residues. CDR3 loop: CASSIAGSHTEAFF. The CDR3 DNA is TGTGCCAGTAGTATAGCAGGCAGCCACACTGAAGCTTTCTTT.

The CDR3 here is CASSSTRYSWETQYF. The CDR3 nucleotides read TGTGCCAGCAGTTCCACACGATACAGCTGGGAGACCCAGTACTTC. The chain links TRBV28 to TRBJ2-5; D is ambiguous. Per germline, CDR1 MDHEN and CDR2 SYDVKM. The CDR3 is 15 residues long. V was trimmed by 4 bases and J by 5 bases, leaving 17 bases between them.